This paragraph reports one T cell receptor (beta chain). Its target is not known. The record originates from a study of shared clonotypes between healthy human individuals. Study at large: Each donor's CD4 naive and CD4 memory cells filled three plates apiece, CD8 naive two, and CD8 memory one.

Terminally differentiated effector memory CD45RA+ cells were left out of the naive CD8 fraction, which was CD45RO-negative and positively selected for CCR7. Every donor, a Caucasian adult, lived in Nashville, Tennessee. Notes on the study in general: Estimated richness values were generally larger in naive subsets than in memory subsets.

This CDR3 is built from 16 residues. Trimming took 8 bases from V and 0 from J; bases not matched to a gene: 4. Germline CDR1 is MNHEY and CDR2 is SMNVEV (reference sequence). The table came from immunoSEQ multiplex PCR; TCRdb's copy has only in-frame clones and leaves some out. The table records 2 million to 2.5 million clones, about 92% of them present only once. This rearrangement joins TRBV27 to TRBJ2-7; 16 bases line up with TRBD2. The specimen was naive CD8+ T cells from PBMCs. The clonotype originates from a man between 18 and 35 years old in good health. Some clones in this sample may be carry-over from other donors' samples. CDR3 in amino acids: CASLGTSGRGSYEQYF. CDR3 DNA sequence: TGTGCCAGCTTGGGGACTAGCGGGAGGGGCTCCTACGAGCAGTACTTC.